This TCR beta chain was identified in a study of read filtering for tumor transcriptome and immune sequencing (dated by TCRdb to 2020 to 2022). Background on the whole study: The cohort had roughly 17 male and roughly 14 female patients with a mean age of roughly 70 years, ranging from roughly 45 to 80. Under revised international staging, eight or nine patients fell into R-ISS I, more than 15 into R-ISS II and six or seven into R-ISS III. Whole-transcriptome libraries were prepared with the TruSeq RNA Access Library Prep Kit after DNase treatment. Per sample, about 4.05 to 11 million TCR-region mapped reads were obtained with IR-seq, compared with only about 85 to 1273 with RNA-seq. Using the same bone marrow samples, the study compared TCR repertoires obtained by targeted immune repertoire sequencing with those obtained by bulk whole-transcriptome sequencing. One main goal was a read-filtering strategy for immune repertoire data, in particular deciding whether clonotypes backed by only one read should be removed.

Each patient had bone marrow sampled at the time of active disease. Isolation of bone marrow mononuclear cells was performed by Ficoll-Hypaque density gradient centrifugation. CD138-negative cells were obtained by negative selection after labeling with CD138 magnetic microbeads on a MACS separator, removing myeloma plasma cells. Flow cytometry on an Attune NxT with CD138 antibodies was used to check the purity of the isolated cells. Total RNA was extracted using TRIzol reagent and was quantified on a NanoDrop spectrophotometer. For each patient, paired RNA-seq and IR-seq were run on the CD138-negative bone marrow sample from that patient. The table lists this clonotype with many counts. What this receptor recognizes is not known. No base qualities exist here, and no much larger clone lies one base off it. TCR libraries were constructed from roughly 400 ng RNA using the Immunoverse kit, and molecular barcoded adaptors covering alpha/delta and beta/gamma chains were employed. The same RNA used for transcriptome sequencing was used for TCR library preparation. Sequencing of TCR libraries was carried out on an Illumina HiSeq 4000 with 2 x 150 cycles. As for how the authors treated the data: TCR reads were aligned to human V, D, J and C references and assembled into CDR3 clonotypes with MiXCR, including quality filtering and error correction. The tcR package in R was used to analyze clonotype counts and gene usage diversity. Raw mapping reads were checked after the RNA-seq reads had been mapped by STAR aligner version 2.5.3a onto the human GRCh37 genome. To test how sequencing depth affects detected clonotypes, IR-seq fastq files were randomly downsampled with Seqtk 1.3. TCRdb trimmed the raw reads at Q25, called clones with MiXCR and kept productive beta chains. Each entry is one CDR3 protein sequence, shown with its most common DNA and genes. TCRdb's processing, not the authors', yielded these V and J calls. The sample table shows roughly 82,000 distinct CDR3 sequences, and 10% to 15% are seen once. The ten largest make up 14% to 15% of the sample.

What the study reported, not specific to this receptor: In IR-seq, 80% to 85% of clonotypes but roughly 4% of total reads were represented by single-read clonotypes, whereas in RNA-seq, around three quarters of clonotypes and around 45% of reads were represented by single-read clonotypes. IR-seq captured clonotypes at much higher depth and more reliably than RNA-seq, and smaller IR-seq throughput sufficed to identify most shared clonotypes. The sorted CD138-negative fraction was composed of a mixed bone marrow immune population rather than of purified T cells. The correlation between IR-seq and RNA-seq shared clonotype proportions was increased by removal of single-read clonotypes.

Between the V and J ends, shortened by 5 bases and 4 bases respectively, the junction contains 12 bases. There are 15 amino acids in the CDR3, from cysteine to phenylalanine inclusive. Solely the CDR3 DNA is kept, with 45 bases framed from the first base. The germline V gene provides CDR1 MDHEN and CDR2 SYDVKM. This receptor was taken from a donor aged 40 or over with multiple myeloma. The chain is encoded by TRBV28 joined to TRBJ2-6; the D gene cannot be resolved reliably. Sequenced sample: a population of CD138-negative cells sorted from bone marrow. The sample's cell subset or site label is to be understood as: bone marrow mononuclear cells depleted of CD138+ plasma/myeloma cells by negative magnetic selection. The CDR3 protein sequence reads: CASSNPEAGANVLTF. The nucleotides are TGTGCCAGCAGTAACCCCGAGGCCGGGGCCAACGTCCTGACTTTC.